One sample yielded the 5 T cell receptor beta chains listed below, sequenced in a study of shared clonotypes between healthy human individuals. The protocol was immunoSEQ multiplex PCR, while the TCRdb copy is restricted to in-frame clones and leaves out a portion. The sample holds roughly 2.5 million clones; around 90% are singletons and the top ten take roughly 0.13%. The specimen sequenced was naive CD4+ T cells sorted from blood. Subset indicated: CD45RA+ positively selected. These receptor sequences come from a man between 18 and 35 years old in good health.

This chain links TRBV6-6 with TRBJ1-2; 7 bases align to TRBD1. This CDR3 has 14 amino acids. CDR1 is MNHNY and CDR2 is SVGAGI in the germline V gene (reference sequence). V was pared by 2 bases and J by 7 bases, with 7 bases of the junction left unmatched. Written as DNA, the CDR3 is TGTGCCAGCAGTTACATAGGGCCAGGGGGTGGCTACACCTTC. The encoded protein is CASSYIGPGGGYTF.

This chain links TRBV10-3 with TRBJ2-7; possibly TRBD1 for D (8 bases). This CDR3 region has 15 residues. Germline loops: CDR1 ENHRY, CDR2 SYGVKD. The germline V and J ends were trimmed by 4 bases and 0 bases, with 13 bases remaining between them. CDR3 in DNA: TGTGCCATCAGTGGCGGGGGACAGGCCTCCTACGAGCAGTACTTC. This codes for CAISGGGQASYEQYF.

This rearrangement joins TRBV5-8 to TRBJ1-5, with D uncertain. The CDR3 sequence is 14 residues long. Trimming removed 0 bases at V and 4 bases at J, with 8 bases between. Germline V lookup: CDR1 SGHTS, CDR2 YDEGEE. Here the CDR3 reads CASSLGLGNQPQHF. The CDR3 DNA follows: TGTGCCAGCAGCTTGGGTCTAGGGAATCAGCCCCAGCATTTT.

CDR3 loop: CASSHPGFTGELFF. The CDR3 region has the DNA TGTGCCAGCAGCCACCCCGGATTCACCGGGGAGCTGTTTTTT. The V call is TRBV5-6, the J call TRBJ2-2; no firm D call. This CDR3 is built from 14 residues. V lost 4 bases and J lost 4, with 11 bases in between. The germline V gene has CDR1 SGHDT and CDR2 YYEEEE.

This chain joins TRBV11-1 and TRBJ2-1; no firm D call. The ends were cut back, 3 bases at V and 0 bases at J, with 9 bases in the middle. The CDR3 consists of 15 residues. The germline gives CDR1 SGHAT, CDR2 FQDESV (reference sequence). In DNA, the CDR3 is TGTGCCAGCAGCTTTAGCATATGCTCCTACAATGAGCAGTTCTTC. Encoded protein: CASSFSICSYNEQFF.